The entry below describes one T cell receptor beta chain. Its matching antigen is unknown. The sample belongs to a study of T cell responses to AZD1222 COVID-19 vaccine. Regarding the study as a whole: Mostly white British, mostly female donors; authors suggested clonal diversity may be underestimated. Unmutated regions of variants are reportedly targeted by nearly half of spike-specific TCRs. Regions 160-218 and 743-854 held dominance among vaccine-associated CD4 TCRs, which spanned spike. Spike-specific TCR breadth and depth grew following two AZD1222 doses.

The method was immunoSEQ multiplex PCR; TCRdb's version includes in-frame clones alone and lacks a portion of them. The sample comprises 90,000 to 130,000 clones, around 90% of which are singletons, and approximately 8% rests with the top ten. The CDR3 extends over 14 amino acids. The germline V gene has CDR1 SGHNT and CDR2 YENEEA. V was shortened by 2 bases and J by 0 bases, with 5 bases between the two germline ends. The TCR originated in an adult in good health. The specimen comprised peripheral blood, sampled on day 0 of AZD1222 vaccination. The chain combines TRBV11-3 with TRBJ2-4, with unresolved D. CDR3 sequence: CASSLTAAKNIQYF. DNA of the CDR3: TGTGCCAGCAGCTTAACAGCAGCCAAAAACATTCAGTACTTC.